This T cell receptor (beta chain) is drawn from a study of cytomegalovirus exposure and HLA in healthy donors. As regards this clone: The target antigen is unknown.

Germline lookup yields CDR1 SGHVS and CDR2 FQNEAQ. V dropped 7 bases and J dropped 0 bases, with 10 bases sitting between them. The CDR3 runs to 14 residues. PCR primers comprised 60 Vbeta and 13 Jbeta primers. Data came from immunoSEQ multiplex PCR; TCRdb stores just in-frame clones and leaves some out. The sample consists of approximately 210,000 clones, around 79% of them appearing once. Study-wide results and limits: In vitro confirmation showed a few CMV-associated chains to be CMV antigen specific. Exclusion as indistinguishable affected some V segments, including TRBV6-2 and TRBV6-3. V- and J-gene trimming of TCR beta was linked (in a later analysis) to a missense DCLRE1C variant.

The receptor was derived from a male donor in good health and CMV-seronegative. The chain employs TRBV7-8 and TRBJ2-1; D perhaps matches TRBD2 (6 bases). What was sequenced was PBMCs. In DNA form, the CDR3 reads TGTGCCAGCAAGGCGGGAAGCTCCTACAATGAGCAGTTCTTC. This gives the protein CASKAGSSYNEQFF. The complete variable domain, with remaining parts taken from reference TRBV7-8 and TRBJ2-1, reads GAGVSQSPRYKVAKRGQDVALRCDPISGHVSLFWYQQALGQGPEFLTYFQNEAQLDKSGLPSDRFFAERPEGSVSTLKIQRTQQEDSAVYLCASKAGSSYNEQFFGPGTRLTVL.